Below are 2 T cell receptor beta chains sequenced from a single sample in a study of T cell repertoires in cytomegalovirus infection (dated by TCRdb to the late 2010s). Sequencing was carried out with an Illumina HiSeq 1500. In-frame beta chains were kept once TCRdb had trimmed the public reads at Q25 with fastp and called clones with MiXCR. A single entry per CDR3 protein holds the most common genes and DNA from its merged rows. For this sample the table gives roughly 640,000 distinct CDR3 sequences, of which approximately 24% were detected only once. Around 8% of the sample lies in the top ten. The specimen was CD8+ T cells from PBMCs. Source of these receptors: a human donor in good health (CMV status not recorded). Some clones in this sample may be carry-over from other donors' samples.

This clonotype has just a few counts. At one end the junction does not follow the germline gene, possibly because of a read error. V is TRBV12-3 or TRBV12-4 and J is TRBJ1-3; D remains ambiguous. The CDR3 runs 15 residues. CDR3 nucleotide sequence: TGTGCCAACAGTTCCGGACCGAGCTCGGGAAACACCATATATTTT. It yields the protein CANSSGPSSGNTIYF.

The rearrangement uses TRBV27 and TRBJ2-7; 9 bases are shared with TRBD1. J was trimmed by 1 base and V by 2 bases; bases with no gene match: 12. The CDR3 length is 18 residues. The germline gives CDR1 MNHEY, CDR2 SMNVEV (reference sequence). CDR3 in DNA: TGTGCCAGCAGTTTAGGGGGGGGACCGGGACAGGGTTCCTACGAGCAGTACTTC. Protein: CASSLGGGPGQGSYEQYF.